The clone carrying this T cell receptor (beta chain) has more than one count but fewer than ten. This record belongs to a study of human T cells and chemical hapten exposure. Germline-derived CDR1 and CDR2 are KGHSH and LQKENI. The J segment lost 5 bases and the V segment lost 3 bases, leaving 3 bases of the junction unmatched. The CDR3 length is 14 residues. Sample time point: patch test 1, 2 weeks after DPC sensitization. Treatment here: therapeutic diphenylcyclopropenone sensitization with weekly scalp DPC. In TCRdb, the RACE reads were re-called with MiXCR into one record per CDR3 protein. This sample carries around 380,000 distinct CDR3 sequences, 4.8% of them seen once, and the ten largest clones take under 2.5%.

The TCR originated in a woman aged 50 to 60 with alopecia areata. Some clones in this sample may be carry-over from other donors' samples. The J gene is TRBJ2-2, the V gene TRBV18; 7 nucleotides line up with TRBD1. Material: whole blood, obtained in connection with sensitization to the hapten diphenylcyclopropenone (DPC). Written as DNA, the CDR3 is TGTGCCAGCTCACCTTCGGACAGGACCGGGGAGCTGTTTTTT. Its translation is CASSPSDRTGELFF.